A single sample is the source of the 10 T cell receptor beta chains below, sequenced in a study of T cell repertoires in cytomegalovirus infection. Via MiXCR, TCRdb re-called the reads, giving one row per CDR3 protein. The table lists around 270,000 distinct CDR3 sequences, less than 9.5% of them singletons, with about 15% in the top ten. Sequencing was performed on PBMCs. The source is a human donor in good health (CMV status not recorded). Some clones in this sample may be carry-over from other donors' samples.

The rearrangement joins TRBV30 to TRBJ2-2; D uncertain. This CDR3 contains 14 residues. Germline CDR1 is GTSNPN and CDR2 is SVGIG (reference sequence). V shed 3 bases and J shed 1 base, with 9 bases lying between them. CDR3 sequence reads: CAWSATQNTGELFF. In DNA, the CDR3 is TGTGCCTGGAGCGCCACCCAGAACACCGGGGAGCTGTTTTTT.

This clonotype was picked up many times. The chain couples TRBV6-2 or TRBV6-3 to TRBJ2-1, with unresolved D. The germline V and J ends were trimmed by 10 bases and 0 bases, with 7 bases remaining between them. Per the germline V gene, CDR1 is MNHEY and CDR2 is SVGEGT. CDR3 length: 12 residues. The CDR3, as DNA: TGTGCCACCGGTAGCTCCTACAATGAGCAGTTCTTC. It is translated as CATGSSYNEQFF.

This clonotype came up a few times. The chain has TRBV28 and TRBJ2-2, with D perhaps matching TRBD2 (6 bases). Trimming removed 6 bases at V and 7 bases at J, with 9 bases between. In germline, CDR1 is MDHEN, CDR2 SYDVKM. The CDR3 covers 12 residues. CDR3 nucleotides: TGTGCCAGCAGCTCGGGGGTCGGGGAGCTGTTTTTT. The encoded protein is CASSSGVGELFF.

This chain connects TRBV28 to TRBJ1-1; unclear D gene. Germline lookup yields CDR1 MDHEN and CDR2 SYDVKM. The V gene lost 7 bases and the J gene lost 5 bases, with 11 bases spanning the gap. The length of the CDR3 is 12 residues. CDR3 bases: TGTGCCAGCAAGGTTGGTCGGACTGAAGCTTTCTTT. This sequence encodes CASKVGRTEAFF. The full variable domain, its missing parts supplied by reference TRBV28 and TRBJ1-1, is DVKVTQSSRYLVKRTGEKVFLECVQDMDHENMFWYRQDPGLGLRLIYFSYDVKMKEKGDIPEGYSVSREKKERFSLILESASTNQTSMYLCASKVGRTEAFFGQGTRLTVV.

The gene calls are TRBV19 and TRBJ2-7, with TRBD1 as a possible D gene (5 bases). V lost 8 bases and J 3 bases, leaving 14 bases between the germline ends. Per germline, CDR1 LNHDA and CDR2 SQIVND (reference sequence). The CDR3 runs 13 residues. The CDR3 bases are TGTGCCAGTGCCCCCCGGACAATCTACGAGCAGTACTTC. The encoded protein is CASAPRTIYEQYF.

This clonotype was counted ten times or more. The J gene is TRBJ1-1, the V gene TRBV5-1, with 8 bases identical to TRBD1. V dropped 4 bases and J dropped 2; count of bases not matched to a gene: 10. CDR1 is SGHRS, CDR2 YFSETQ, per germline. The length of the CDR3 is 16 residues. This CDR3 is CASSPRTGRLNTEAFF. The CDR3, as DNA: TGCGCCAGCAGCCCCCGGACAGGGCGTCTAAACACTGAAGCTTTCTTT.

Many counts were recorded for this clonotype. The chain uses TRBV29-1 and TRBJ2-7; 8 bases line up with TRBD2. The ends lost 0 bases at V and 0 bases at J; junction bases unmatched: 7. CDR1 is SQVTM and CDR2 is ANQGSEA in the germline V gene. The CDR3 sequence is 16 residues long. Here the CDR3 DNA reads TGCAGCGTTGAAGATCCGGGGCGGGGGGTCTCCTACGAGCAGTACTTC. It specifies CSVEDPGRGVSYEQYF.

The chain couples TRBV7-8 to TRBJ1-2; perhaps TRBD1 as D (6 bases). The CDR3 sequence is 15 residues long. Trimming took off 2 bases at V and 1 base at J, with 11 bases between the two ends. Germline CDR1 SGHVS, CDR2 FQNEAQ. CDR3 sequence: CASSLKSDSNYGYTF. CDR3 DNA: TGTGCCAGCAGCTTAAAGTCGGACAGTAACTATGGCTACACCTTC.

In DNA form, the CDR3 reads TGCGCCAGCAGTCAATCCGGCGGGGGCGAATCCTACGAGCAGTACTTC. Translating gives CASSQSGGGESYEQYF. This chain links TRBV23-1 with TRBJ2-7, with D tentatively TRBD2 (7 bases). TRBV23-1 is labeled an ORF, and its function is uncertain. Trimming shortened V by 0 bases and J by 1 base, and 13 bases separated the two germline ends. This CDR3 has 16 amino acids.

This clonotype was picked up many times. The chain recombines TRBV29-1 with TRBJ1-2; D is unclear. This CDR3 comprises 12 residues. Germline V gives CDR1 SQVTM, CDR2 ANQGSEA. Trimming left V 1 base short and J 0 bases short, with 3 bases between. Here the CDR3 reads CSVEAANYGYTF. The CDR3 region has the DNA TGCAGCGTTGAAGCTGCTAACTATGGCTACACCTTC.